Listed below are T cell receptor beta chains from one sample, sequenced in a study of T cell responses to AZD1222 COVID-19 vaccine. The table came from immunoSEQ multiplex PCR; TCRdb's copy has only in-frame clones and leaves some out. The sample lists 110,000 or so clones; 88% were seen once. The source material was peripheral blood, sampled 28 days after the second AZD1222 dose. All receptors derive from an adult who received the AZD1222 COVID-19 vaccine. Each CDR3 is given with its conserved first and last residue.

TRBJ2-7 | 17 | TRBV5-4 | CASSPPKQGASSYEQYF
TRBJ1-4 | 16 | TRBV28 | CASSPSGSGAWEKLFF
TRBJ1-2 | 15 | TRBV7-3 | CASSLPGAGVYGYTF
TRBJ2-7 | 12 | TRBV7-9 | CASTDSAYEQYF
TRBJ2-3 | 13 | TRBV5-1 | CASSVRGEDTQYF
TRBJ2-1 | 13 | TRBV30 | CAWKGGPHNEQFF
TRBJ1-6 | 13 | TRBV6-5 | CASRNGDDSPLHF
TRBJ2-1 | 18 | TRBV24-1 | CATSDPRRLVGSYNEQFF
TRBJ2-7 | 13 | TRBV2 | CASSRDRKYEQYF
TRBJ1-1 | 15 | TRBV27 | CASSLLGGDYTEAFF
TRBJ2-5 | 15 | TRBV11-1 | CASSHSGPEPGAQYF
TRBJ2-3 | 11 | TRBV29-1 | CSVPRADTQYF
TRBJ1-3 | 18 | TRBV19 | CASSIGGSGWASGNTIYF
TRBJ2-7 | 13 | TRBV6-2/TRBV6-3 | CASSFNPGGEQYF
TRBJ2-5 | 14 | TRBV19 | CASNNPGNQETQYF
TRBJ2-3 | 15 | TRBV5-1 | CASSLGTLVPDTQYF
TRBJ2-1 | 16 | TRBV7-3 | CASSNGLAGPYNEQFF
TRBJ1-3 | 12 | TRBV30 | CAWSVRGNTIYF
TRBJ1-1 | 15 | TRBV6-5 | CASRPGQGRSGEAFF
TRBJ2-5 | 15 | TRBV10-2 | CASSGGDFRWETQYF
TRBJ2-7 | 14 | TRBV27 | CASSLLAGSYEQYF
TRBJ2-3 | 13 | TRBV14 | CASSIRLTDTQYF
TRBJ2-1 | 13 | TRBV7-3 | CASSLDRDNEQFF
TRBJ1-3 | 14 | TRBV11-2 | CASSPGSSGNTIYF
TRBJ2-1 | 10 | TRBV30 | CAWVRAIPVF
TRBJ2-5 | 15 | TRBV9 | CASSVERGVQETQYF
TRBJ1-5 | 14 | TRBV6-1 | CASSEAVGSQPQHF
TRBJ1-1 | 16 | TRBV4-1 | CASSPSGRGLDTEAFF
TRBJ1-2 | 13 | TRBV7-3 | CASSFARGDGYTF
TRBJ1-5 | 17 | TRBV28 | CASSRMDRFGSNQPQHF
TRBJ1-5 | 14 | TRBV2 | CASMFGGADQPQHF
TRBJ1-6 | 16 | TRBV7-9 | CASSSWTGDYNSPLHF
TRBJ2-5 | 17 | TRBV7-9 | CASSFVGLAGMEETQYF
TRBJ2-7 | 14 | TRBV7-9 | CASSSGTSVYEQYF
TRBJ2-1 | 15 | TRBV6-6 | CASITTGTRAHEQFF
TRBJ2-7 | 14 | TRBV6-5 | CASTQGPLAYEQYF
TRBJ2-7 | 11 | TRBV29-1 | CSVGAEYEQYF
TRBJ1-1 | 14 | TRBV30 | CAWSWTGGIGEAFF
TRBJ2-5 | 13 | TRBV7-3 | CASSRTGSETQYF
TRBJ2-1 | 11 | TRBV20-1 | CSASPLDEQFF
TRBJ1-4 | 15 | TRBV25-1 | CASSEVTPSTEKLFF
TRBJ2-7 | 14 | TRBV30 | CAWTRGGAGYEQYF
TRBJ2-7 | 18 | TRBV3-1/TRBV3-2 | CASSQGGTCGSSHYEQYF
TRBJ1-5 | 14 | TRBV7-9 | CASSFMAAGQPQHF
TRBJ1-2 | 16 | TRBV7-2 | CASSPLGLLRLYGYTF
TRBJ2-1 | 18 | TRBV18 | CASSPRTPPAGLGNEQFF
TRBJ2-1 | 13 | TRBV14 | CASSQLAGVGQFF
TRBJ1-4 | 13 | TRBV6-4 | CASSLRMREKLFF
TRBJ2-5 | 15 | TRBV27 | CASSSPGLAQETQYF
TRBJ1-2 | 15 | TRBV6-5 | CASSSGTRSGYGYTF
TRBJ2-2 | 12 | TRBV30 | CAWSVYTGELFF
TRBJ1-4 | 17 | TRBV4-1 | CASSQSVVSAAYEKLFF